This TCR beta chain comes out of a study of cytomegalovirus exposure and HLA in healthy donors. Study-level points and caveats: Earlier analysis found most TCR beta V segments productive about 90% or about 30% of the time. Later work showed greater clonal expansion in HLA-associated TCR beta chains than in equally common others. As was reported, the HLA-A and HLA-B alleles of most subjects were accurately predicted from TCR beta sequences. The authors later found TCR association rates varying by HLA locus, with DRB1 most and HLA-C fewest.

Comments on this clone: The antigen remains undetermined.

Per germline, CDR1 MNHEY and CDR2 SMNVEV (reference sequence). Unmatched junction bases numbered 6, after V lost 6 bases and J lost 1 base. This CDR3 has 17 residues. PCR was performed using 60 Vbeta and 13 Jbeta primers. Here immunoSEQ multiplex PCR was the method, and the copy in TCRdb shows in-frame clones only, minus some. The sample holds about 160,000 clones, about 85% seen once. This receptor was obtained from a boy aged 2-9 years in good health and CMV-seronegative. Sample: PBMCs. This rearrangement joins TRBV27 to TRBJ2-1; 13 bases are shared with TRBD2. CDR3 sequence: CASRHGLAGVSYNEQFF. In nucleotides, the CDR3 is TGTGCCAGCAGGCACGGACTAGCGGGAGTGTCCTACAATGAGCAGTTCTTC.